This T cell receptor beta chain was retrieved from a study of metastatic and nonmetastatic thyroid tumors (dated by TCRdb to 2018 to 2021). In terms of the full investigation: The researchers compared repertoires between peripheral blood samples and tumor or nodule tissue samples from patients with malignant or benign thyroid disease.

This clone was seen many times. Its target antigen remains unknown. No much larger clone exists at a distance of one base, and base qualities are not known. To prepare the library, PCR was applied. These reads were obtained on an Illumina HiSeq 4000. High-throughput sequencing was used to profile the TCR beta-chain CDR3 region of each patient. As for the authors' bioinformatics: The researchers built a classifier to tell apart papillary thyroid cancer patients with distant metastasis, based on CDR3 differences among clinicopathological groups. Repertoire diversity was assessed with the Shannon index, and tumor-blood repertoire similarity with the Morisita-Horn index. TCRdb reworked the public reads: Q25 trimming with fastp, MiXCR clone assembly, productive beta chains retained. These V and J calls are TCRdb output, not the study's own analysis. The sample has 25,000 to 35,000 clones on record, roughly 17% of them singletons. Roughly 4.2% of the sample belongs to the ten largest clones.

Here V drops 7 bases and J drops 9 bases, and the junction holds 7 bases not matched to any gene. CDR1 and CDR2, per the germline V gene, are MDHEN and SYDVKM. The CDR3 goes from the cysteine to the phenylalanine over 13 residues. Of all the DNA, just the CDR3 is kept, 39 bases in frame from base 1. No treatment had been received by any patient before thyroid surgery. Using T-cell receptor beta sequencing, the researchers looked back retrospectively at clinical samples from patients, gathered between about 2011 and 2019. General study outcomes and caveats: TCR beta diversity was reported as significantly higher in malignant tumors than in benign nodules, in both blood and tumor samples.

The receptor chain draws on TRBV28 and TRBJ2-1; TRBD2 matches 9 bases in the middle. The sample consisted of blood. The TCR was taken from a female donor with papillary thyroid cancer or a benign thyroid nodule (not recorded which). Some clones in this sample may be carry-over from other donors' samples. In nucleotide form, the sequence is TGTGCCAGCACCGTGACTAGCGGTATTGAGCAGTTCTTC. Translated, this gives CASTVTSGIEQFF.